This T cell receptor (beta chain) was sequenced during a study of T-cell reconstitution after alpha-beta-depleted transplantation in children. Whole-study findings and limits: Newly made T cells mostly supplied T-cell counts and diversity one year after transplant. Several hundred expanded graft clones reportedly were the source of alpha-beta T cells about two months after transplant. At day 60, the high TCRbeta diversity found in some patients originated from recipient T cells and thymic progenitors that had survived.

This clonotype appeared a few times. Its antigen is not known. The CDR3 runs 16 residues. From germline, CDR1 is SGHTA and CDR2 FQGNSA. V lost 3 bases and J 8 bases, leaving 20 bases between the germline ends. Unique molecular identifiers were used in preparing the TCRbeta library. TCRdb used MiXCR to reprocess the PCR reads, holding one entry per CDR3 protein. The profile shows about 590,000 distinct CDR3 sequences, under 15% of them singletons. V is TRBV7-2 and J is TRBJ2-4; D tentatively fits TRBD1 or TRBD2 (5 bases each). The TCR was taken from a male patient aged 10 to 17 who had a stem cell transplant for acute myeloid leukemia, so the T cells may come from the graft donor. The sample consisted of PBMCs, mostly from graft donor cells, taken 360 days after TCRalphabeta/CD19-depleted stem cell transplant. This CDR3 reads CASSLRDPGARDIQYF. CDR3 in DNA: TGTGCCAGCAGCTTGAGGGACCCGGGCGCCAGGGACATTCAGTACTTC.